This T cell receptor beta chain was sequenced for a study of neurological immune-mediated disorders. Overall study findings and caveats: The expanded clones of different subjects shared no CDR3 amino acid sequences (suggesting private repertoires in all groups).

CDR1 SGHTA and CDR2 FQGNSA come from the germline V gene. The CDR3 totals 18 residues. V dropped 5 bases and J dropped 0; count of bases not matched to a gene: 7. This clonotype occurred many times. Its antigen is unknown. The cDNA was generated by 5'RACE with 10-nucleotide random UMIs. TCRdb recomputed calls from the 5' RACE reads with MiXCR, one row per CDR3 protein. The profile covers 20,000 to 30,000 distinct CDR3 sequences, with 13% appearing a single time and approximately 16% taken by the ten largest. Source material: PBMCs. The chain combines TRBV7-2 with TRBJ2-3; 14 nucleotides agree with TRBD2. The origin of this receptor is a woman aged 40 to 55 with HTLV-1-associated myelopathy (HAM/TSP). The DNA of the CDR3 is TGTGCCAGCAGCCTCAGACTAGCGGGGGGGACGAGCACAGATACGCAGTATTTT. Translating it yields CASSLRLAGGTSTDTQYF.